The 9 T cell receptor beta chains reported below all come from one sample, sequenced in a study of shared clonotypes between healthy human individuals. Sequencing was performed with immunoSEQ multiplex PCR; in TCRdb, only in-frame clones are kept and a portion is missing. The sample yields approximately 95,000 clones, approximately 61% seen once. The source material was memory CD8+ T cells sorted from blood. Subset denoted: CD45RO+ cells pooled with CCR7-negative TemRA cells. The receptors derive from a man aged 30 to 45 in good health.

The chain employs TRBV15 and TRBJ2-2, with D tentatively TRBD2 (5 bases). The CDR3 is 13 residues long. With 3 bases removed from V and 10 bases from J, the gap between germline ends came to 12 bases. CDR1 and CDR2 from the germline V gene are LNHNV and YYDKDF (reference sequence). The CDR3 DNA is TGTGCCACCAGCAGGAAAGCGGCTGAGGAGCTGTTTTTT. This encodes CATSRKAAEELFF.

Here the CDR3 DNA reads TGTGCCAGCAGTTTGGAAATCAGGGGGCTGGAGACCCAGTACTTC. Protein product: CASSLEIRGLETQYF. The V and J genes are TRBV28 and TRBJ2-5; TRBD1 aligns across 8 bases. Trimming cost V 3 bases and J 5 bases; bases outside gene matches: 8. This CDR3 spans 15 amino acids. CDR1 is MDHEN, CDR2 SYDVKM, per germline.

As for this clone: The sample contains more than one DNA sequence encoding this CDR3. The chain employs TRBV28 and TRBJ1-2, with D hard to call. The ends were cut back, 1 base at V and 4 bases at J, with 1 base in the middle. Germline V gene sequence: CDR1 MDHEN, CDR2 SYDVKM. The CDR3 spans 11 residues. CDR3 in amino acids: CASSLSYGYTF. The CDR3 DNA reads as TGTGCCAGCAGTTTATCCTATGGCTACACCTTC.

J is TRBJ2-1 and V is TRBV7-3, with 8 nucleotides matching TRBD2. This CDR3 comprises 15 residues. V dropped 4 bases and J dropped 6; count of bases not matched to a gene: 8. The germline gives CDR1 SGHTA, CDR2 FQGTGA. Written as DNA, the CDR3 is TGTGCCAGCAGCTCGACCGGGACTAGGGGCAATGAGCAGTTCTTC. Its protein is CASSSTGTRGNEQFF.

The CDR3 DNA reads as TGTGCCATCAGTGAGGTTTGGACAGTTAGCAATCAGCCCCAGCATTTT. Amino acid sequence: CAISEVWTVSNQPQHF. The chain couples TRBV10-3 to TRBJ1-5; maybe TRBD1 (6 bases). The CDR3 has 16 amino acids. Germline-derived CDR1 and CDR2 are ENHRY and SYGVKD. Trimming stripped 2 bases from V and 0 bases from J, with 11 bases between.

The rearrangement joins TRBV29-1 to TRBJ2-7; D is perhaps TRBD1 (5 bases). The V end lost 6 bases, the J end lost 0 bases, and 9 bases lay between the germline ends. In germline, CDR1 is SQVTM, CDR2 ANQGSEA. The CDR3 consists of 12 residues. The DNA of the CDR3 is TGCAGCGTCCTGGACACCTCCTACGAGCAGTACTTC. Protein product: CSVLDTSYEQYF.

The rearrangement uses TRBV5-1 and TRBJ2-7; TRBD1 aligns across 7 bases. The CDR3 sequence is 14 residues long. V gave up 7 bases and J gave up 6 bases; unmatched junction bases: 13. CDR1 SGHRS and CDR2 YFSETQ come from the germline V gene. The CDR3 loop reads CASPRDRTRFEQYF. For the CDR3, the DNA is TGCGCCAGCCCCCGGGACAGAACGCGGTTCGAGCAGTACTTC.

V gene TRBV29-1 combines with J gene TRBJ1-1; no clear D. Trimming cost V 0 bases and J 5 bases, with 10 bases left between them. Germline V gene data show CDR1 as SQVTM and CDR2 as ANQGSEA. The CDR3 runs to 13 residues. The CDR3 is CSVEERVRTEAFF. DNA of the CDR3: TGCAGCGTTGAAGAAAGGGTGCGGACTGAAGCTTTCTTT.

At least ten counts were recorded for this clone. The CDR3 here is CASSPATGAWDTQYF. The CDR3 DNA reads TGTGCCAGCAGCCCAGCGACAGGGGCTTGGGATACGCAGTATTTT. The rearrangement uses TRBV7-9 and TRBJ2-3, with TRBD1 matching 8 bases. This CDR3 is built from 15 residues. Germline V lookup: CDR1 SEHNR, CDR2 FQNEAQ (reference sequence). J was trimmed by 6 bases and V by 5 bases; bases with no gene match: 10.